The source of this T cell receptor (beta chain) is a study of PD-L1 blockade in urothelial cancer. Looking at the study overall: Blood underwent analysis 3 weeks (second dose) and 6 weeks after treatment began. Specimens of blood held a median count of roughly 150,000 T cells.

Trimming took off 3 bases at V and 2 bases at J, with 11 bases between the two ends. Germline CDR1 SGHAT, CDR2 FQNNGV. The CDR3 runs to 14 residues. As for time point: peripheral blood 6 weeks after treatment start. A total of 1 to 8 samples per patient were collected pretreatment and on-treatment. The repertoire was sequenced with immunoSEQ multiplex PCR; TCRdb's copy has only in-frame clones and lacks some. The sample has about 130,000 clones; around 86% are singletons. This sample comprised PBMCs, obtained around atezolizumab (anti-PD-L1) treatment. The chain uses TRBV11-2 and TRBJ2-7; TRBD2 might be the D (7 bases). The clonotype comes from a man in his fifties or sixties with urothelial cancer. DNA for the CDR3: TGTGCCAGCAGCTTCCCCGGGGGGCCCTACGAGCAGTACTTC. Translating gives CASSFPGGPYEQYF.